These T cell receptor beta chains were read from a single sample in a study of tumor and adjacent non-tumor tissue in lung cancer. TCRdb itself ran the multiplex PCR reads through MiXCR, one entry per CDR3 protein. The profile covers 35,000 to 55,000 distinct CDR3 sequences, with more than 60% appearing a single time and roughly 19% taken by the ten largest. Sequenced input: distant non-tumor lung tissue. These receptors originate from a woman in her forties with non-small cell lung cancer. Both conserved end residues are part of each CDR3. A D gene is named only where the DNA matches it firmly. Clone size is given for some rows only: seen once, a few or many times, or a class if the clone is expanded.

abundance: .
j_gene: TRBJ2-3
d_gene: .
v_gene: TRBV24-1
CDR3aa: CAISEDAGEATQYF
CDR3nt: TGTGCCATCAGTGAGGACGCAGGGGAGGCTACGCAGTATTTT

abundance: many
j_gene: TRBJ2-1
d_gene: TRBD2
v_gene: TRBV7-8
CDR3aa: CASSRTSGGNEQFF
CDR3nt: TGTGCCAGCAGTCGGACTAGCGGGGGAAATGAGCAGTTCTTC

abundance: many
j_gene: TRBJ2-7
d_gene: TRBD1
v_gene: TRBV4-1
CDR3aa: CASSQRTGSLEQYF
CDR3nt: TGCGCCAGCAGCCAAAGGACAGGGTCTTTAGAGCAGTACTTC

abundance: .
j_gene: TRBJ1-2
d_gene: .
v_gene: TRBV5-5
CDR3aa: CASSPELLGHTF
CDR3nt: TGTGCAAGCAGCCCAGAGTTGCTTGGCCACACCTTC

abundance: many
j_gene: TRBJ1-1
d_gene: TRBD1
v_gene: TRBV5-1
CDR3aa: CASSLGDREAFF
CDR3nt: TGCGCCAGCAGCTTAGGGGACAGGGAAGCTTTCTTT

abundance: .
j_gene: TRBJ2-7
d_gene: .
v_gene: TRBV6-5
CDR3aa: CASMAGAYEQHF
CDR3nt: TGCGCCAGCATGGCAGGGGCCTACGAGCAGCACTTC

abundance: once
j_gene: TRBJ2-1
d_gene: .
v_gene: TRBV11-1
CDR3aa: CARSFGGGPKNEQFF
CDR3nt: TGTGCCAGAAGCTTTGGAGGGGGACCTAAAAATGAGCAGTTCTTC

abundance: .
j_gene: TRBJ2-7
d_gene: .
v_gene: TRBV12-3/TRBV12-4
CDR3aa: CASGRRDSRYEQYF
CDR3nt: TGTGCCAGCGGTAGGCGGGACAGCCGCTACGAGCAGTACTTC

abundance: .
j_gene: TRBJ2-5
d_gene: .
v_gene: TRBV28
CDR3aa: CACRGPGGSETQYF
CDR3nt: TGTGCCTGCAGGGGTCCAGGCGGTTCTGAGACCCAGTACTTC

abundance: medium-sized
j_gene: TRBJ2-3
d_gene: TRBD2
v_gene: TRBV11-2
CDR3aa: CASSSSRGASGLLLADTQYF
CDR3nt: TGTGCCAGCAGTTCATCTCGAGGGGCTAGCGGGTTACTTTTAGCAGATACGCAGTATTTT

abundance: .
j_gene: TRBJ2-5
d_gene: .
v_gene: TRBV29-1
CDR3aa: CSVECWGQETKYF
CDR3nt: TGCAGCGTTGAGTGCTGGGGACAAGAAACCAAGTACTTC

abundance: .
j_gene: TRBJ1-6
d_gene: .
v_gene: TRBV11-2
CDR3aa: CASSSTLGANRSSPLHF
CDR3nt: TGTGCCAGCAGCTCGACATTAGGGGCAAACCGTAGTTCACCCCTCCACTTT

abundance: many
j_gene: TRBJ1-4
d_gene: .
v_gene: TRBV7-9
CDR3aa: CASQDGEKLFF
CDR3nt: TGTGCCAGCCAGGACGGTGAAAAACTGTTTTTT

abundance: many
j_gene: TRBJ2-2
d_gene: TRBD2
v_gene: TRBV4-2
CDR3aa: CASSQKDGLAGEVGELFF
CDR3nt: TGTGCCAGCAGCCAAAAGGACGGACTAGCGGGAGAGGTCGGGGAGCTGTTTTTT

abundance: many
j_gene: TRBJ2-7
d_gene: TRBD1
v_gene: TRBV7-9
CDR3aa: CASSLAVQGGTYEQYF
CDR3nt: TGTGCCAGCAGCTTAGCCGTACAGGGGGGAACCTACGAGCAGTACTTC

abundance: .
j_gene: TRBJ2-3
d_gene: .
v_gene: TRBV2
CDR3aa: CASRFGMAADTQYF
CDR3nt: TGTGCCAGCAGGTTCGGGATGGCGGCAGATACGCAGTATTTT

abundance: .
j_gene: TRBJ1-5
d_gene: TRBD1
v_gene: TRBV12-3/TRBV12-4
CDR3aa: CAGSLGQGAPQHF
CDR3nt: TGTGCCGGCAGTCTGGGACAGGGAGCGCCCCAGCATTTT

abundance: .
j_gene: TRBJ2-5
d_gene: .
v_gene: TRBV11-2
CDR3aa: CASGLRFPSAGQETQYF
CDR3nt: TGTGCCAGCGGCTTACGATTCCCTAGCGCGGGTCAGGAGACCCAGTACTTC

abundance: few
j_gene: TRBJ2-7
d_gene: .
v_gene: TRBV12-3/TRBV12-4
CDR3aa: CASRARQGYEQYF
CDR3nt: TGTGCCAGTAGAGCCCGGCAAGGGTACGAGCAGTACTTC

abundance: .
j_gene: TRBJ2-1
d_gene: TRBD2
v_gene: TRBV29-1
CDR3aa: CNVEDLGRASYNEQFF
CDR3nt: TGCAACGTTGAAGATCTCGGGAGGGCCTCCTACAATGAGCAGTTCTTC

abundance: .
j_gene: TRBJ1-6
d_gene: .
v_gene: TRBV4-2
CDR3aa: CGSSQDPPAVLGNSPLHF
CDR3nt: TGTGGCAGCAGCCAAGATCCCCCGGCGGTGTTGGGTAATTCACCCCTCCACTTT

abundance: .
j_gene: TRBJ1-2
d_gene: .
v_gene: TRBV7-8
CDR3aa: CASNSQTGENYGYTF
CDR3nt: TGTGCCAGCAACTCCCAGACTGGAGAGAACTATGGCTACACCTTC

abundance: few
j_gene: TRBJ1-1
d_gene: TRBD1
v_gene: TRBV13
CDR3aa: CASSDRDRYTVAFF
CDR3nt: TGTGCCAGCAGCGACAGGGACAGGTACACTGTAGCTTTCTTT

abundance: many
j_gene: TRBJ2-5
d_gene: .
v_gene: TRBV6-5
CDR3aa: CASALQPQETQYF
CDR3nt: TGTGCCAGCGCCCTCCAGCCCCAAGAGACCCAGTACTTC

abundance: .
j_gene: TRBJ1-6
d_gene: TRBD1
v_gene: TRBV11-2
CDR3aa: CASGSGGPTSPLHF
CDR3nt: TGTGCCAGCGGCTCAGGGGGACCAACTTCACCCCTCCACTTT

abundance: many
j_gene: TRBJ2-7
d_gene: .
v_gene: TRBV12-3/TRBV12-4
CDR3aa: CASSKKGDGAYEQYF
CDR3nt: TGTGCCAGCAGCAAGAAGGGAGACGGAGCCTACGAGCAGTACTTC

abundance: .
j_gene: TRBJ2-7
d_gene: .
v_gene: TRBV11-1
CDR3aa: CASSRTRGRYEQYF
CDR3nt: TGTGCCAGCAGCCGTACAAGGGGCAGATACGAGCAATACTTC

abundance: few
j_gene: TRBJ2-7
d_gene: .
v_gene: TRBV29-1
CDR3aa: CSVVSNPYEQYF
CDR3nt: TGTAGCGTTGTGTCCAACCCCTACGAGCAGTACTTC

abundance: .
j_gene: TRBJ2-1
d_gene: .
v_gene: TRBV11-3
CDR3aa: CAGSDQGLAANNEQSF
CDR3nt: TGTGCCGGCAGCGATCAGGGATTAGCGGCCAACAATGAGCAGTCCTTC

abundance: .
j_gene: TRBJ1-6
d_gene: TRBD1
v_gene: TRBV28
CDR3aa: CASSVYGQGDSPLHF
CDR3nt: TGTGCCAGCAGTGTTTATGGACAGGGGGATTCACCCCTCCACTTT

abundance: many
j_gene: TRBJ2-2
d_gene: .
v_gene: TRBV29-1
CDR3aa: CSVERILRENYTGELFF
CDR3nt: TGCAGCGTTGAGCGGATTTTACGGGAAAATTACACCGGGGAGCTGTTTTTT

abundance: .
j_gene: TRBJ2-1
d_gene: .
v_gene: TRBV21-1
CDR3aa: CASSKGSKREFYNEQFF
CDR3nt: TGTGCCAGCAGCAAAGGGTCGAAGCGGGAGTTCTACAATGAGCAGTTCTTC

abundance: .
j_gene: TRBJ2-7
d_gene: TRBD2
v_gene: TRBV29-1
CDR3aa: CRVGGLGGVYSHEQYF
CDR3nt: TGCCGCGTTGGGGGTTTGGGGGGGGTTTATTCGCACGAGCAGTACTTC

abundance: .
j_gene: TRBJ2-6
d_gene: .
v_gene: TRBV11-2
CDR3aa: CASSWSDFTGANVLAF
CDR3nt: TGTGCCAGCAGCTGGTCAGACTTCACTGGGGCCAACGTCCTGGCTTTC

abundance: once
j_gene: TRBJ2-1
d_gene: .
v_gene: TRBV12-3/TRBV12-4
CDR3aa: CASSSSRASHNEQFF
CDR3nt: TGTGCCAGCTCTTCCAGCAGGGCCTCCCACAATGAGCAGTTCTTC

abundance: many
j_gene: TRBJ1-2
d_gene: .
v_gene: TRBV4-2
CDR3aa: CASSQDEAGGGYTF
CDR3nt: TGTGCCAGCAGCCAAGATGAGGCAGGTGGCGGCTACACCTTC

abundance: once
j_gene: TRBJ2-1
d_gene: TRBD2
v_gene: TRBV4-2
CDR3aa: CASRQDYRTSGTYNAQFF
CDR3nt: TGTGCCAGCAGGCAAGATTACCGGACTAGCGGAACCTACAATGCGCAGTTCTTC

abundance: .
j_gene: TRBJ2-1
d_gene: TRBD1
v_gene: TRBV24-1
CDR3aa: CVTARQGPWDEQFF
CDR3nt: TGTGTCACCGCCCGACAGGGCCCTTGGGATGAGCAGTTCTTC

abundance: medium-sized
j_gene: TRBJ1-5
d_gene: .
v_gene: TRBV11-3
CDR3aa: CASSLGPNQPQHF
CDR3nt: TGTGCCAGCAGCCTCGGGCCTAATCAGCCCCAGCATTTT

abundance: few
j_gene: TRBJ2-7
d_gene: .
v_gene: TRBV12-3/TRBV12-4
CDR3aa: CASGLASVSYEQYF
CDR3nt: TGTGCCAGCGGTTTAGCGTCAGTTTCTTACGAGCAGTACTTC

abundance: few
j_gene: TRBJ1-5
d_gene: TRBD1
v_gene: TRBV20-1
CDR3aa: CSAKTGLGNQPQHF
CDR3nt: TGCAGTGCTAAGACAGGGCTTGGCAATCAGCCCCAGCATTTT

abundance: .
j_gene: TRBJ2-5
d_gene: TRBD2
v_gene: TRBV20-1
CDR3aa: CSVQRGGSKETHYF
CDR3nt: TGCAGTGTTCAGCGGGGGGGGTCAAAAGAGACCCATTATTTC

abundance: .
j_gene: TRBJ1-1
d_gene: .
v_gene: TRBV30
CDR3aa: CALTRALGGIEVFF
CDR3nt: TGTGCCCTTACCCGGGCCTTGGGGGGCATTGAAGTTTTCTTT

abundance: .
j_gene: TRBJ2-2
d_gene: .
v_gene: TRBV5-4
CDR3aa: CASGLGSRNTGELFF
CDR3nt: TGTGCCAGCGGCTTGGGGTCGCGGAACACCGGGGAGTTGTTTTTT

abundance: many
j_gene: TRBJ2-3
d_gene: .
v_gene: TRBV29-1
CDR3aa: CSAPKGGTDTQYF
CDR3nt: TGCAGCGCCCCGAAGGGGGGGACAGATACGCAGTATTTT

abundance: .
j_gene: TRBJ2-7
d_gene: TRBD1
v_gene: TRBV7-9
CDR3aa: CASILTGALGEQYF
CDR3nt: TGTGCCAGCATCTTAACAGGGGCTCTTGGCGAGCAGTACTTC

abundance: .
j_gene: TRBJ2-1
d_gene: .
v_gene: TRBV6-5
CDR3aa: CASSIGYNEQFF
CDR3nt: TGTGCCAGCAGTATCGGGTACAATGAGCAGTTCTTC

abundance: .
j_gene: TRBJ1-5
d_gene: TRBD1
v_gene: TRBV6-5
CDR3aa: CASSSTGSNQPQHF
CDR3nt: TGTGCCAGTAGTTCGACAGGGAGCAATCAGCCCCAGCATTTT

abundance: .
j_gene: TRBJ2-7
d_gene: .
v_gene: TRBV4-1
CDR3aa: CACSQTSVGAQERYF
CDR3nt: TGCGCCTGCAGCCAAACTAGCGTGGGGGCACAAGAGCGGTACTTC

abundance: .
j_gene: TRBJ2-3
d_gene: .
v_gene: TRBV4-2
CDR3aa: CASSQGGTLNTRYF
CDR3nt: TGCGCCAGCAGCCAAGGGGGGACGTTAAATACGCGGTATTTT

abundance: many
j_gene: TRBJ2-7
d_gene: TRBD1
v_gene: TRBV6-6
CDR3aa: CATRQGNGEQYF
CDR3nt: TGTGCCACCAGACAGGGCAACGGCGAGCAGTACTTC

abundance: .
j_gene: TRBJ2-4
d_gene: .
v_gene: TRBV7-9
CDR3aa: CASSSSEYGLVKYIQYF
CDR3nt: TGTGCCAGCAGCTCCTCCGAGTACGGGCTAGTCAAATACATTCAGTACTTC

abundance: many
j_gene: TRBJ1-5
d_gene: .
v_gene: TRBV6-1
CDR3aa: CASSELPQNQPQHF
CDR3nt: TGTGCCAGCAGTGAACTACCCCAAAATCAGCCCCAGCATTTT

abundance: .
j_gene: TRBJ2-7
d_gene: TRBD2
v_gene: TRBV11-3
CDR3aa: CASSSPLRGGTYEQYF
CDR3nt: TGTGCCAGCAGCTCCCCTCTTCGGGGGGGAACCTACGAGCAGTACTTC

abundance: .
j_gene: TRBJ2-7
d_gene: .
v_gene: TRBV11-2
CDR3aa: CAGGLVSNSYEQYF
CDR3nt: TGTGCCGGCGGCTTAGTCTCAAACTCATACGAGCAGTACTTC

abundance: once
j_gene: TRBJ2-7
d_gene: TRBD1
v_gene: TRBV20-1
CDR3aa: CSAVRLTGSYEQYF
CDR3nt: TGCAGTGCCGTGAGGCTGACAGGGTCCTACGAGCAGTACTTC

abundance: few
j_gene: TRBJ2-5
d_gene: TRBD1
v_gene: TRBV18
CDR3aa: CASSPRDRGETQYF
CDR3nt: TGTGCCAGCTCACCACGAGACAGGGGAGAGACCCAGTACTTC

abundance: many
j_gene: TRBJ2-3
d_gene: TRBD2
v_gene: TRBV5-1
CDR3aa: CASSQMTSGARTDTQYF
CDR3nt: TGCGCCAGCAGTCAAATGACTAGCGGGGCGCGCACAGATACGCAGTATTTT

abundance: .
j_gene: TRBJ2-1
d_gene: TRBD2
v_gene: TRBV10-1
CDR3aa: CASSPTSGRACVQFF
CDR3nt: TGCGCCAGCAGCCCGACTAGCGGGAGGGCCTGTGTGCAGTTCTTC

abundance: .
j_gene: TRBJ2-1
d_gene: TRBD2
v_gene: TRBV5-4
CDR3aa: CANSLSAGVYDEQFF
CDR3nt: TGTGCCAACAGCTTGAGTGCGGGGGTTTACGATGAGCAGTTCTTC